The present entry profiles one T cell receptor (beta chain) with its context. Its antigen is undetermined. J lost 0 bases, V lost 2 bases, and 8 bases had no gene match. There are 17 residues in the CDR3. Germline V gene lookup returns CDR1 SGHRS and CDR2 YFSETQ. The method was immunoSEQ multiplex PCR; TCRdb's version includes in-frame clones alone and lacks a portion of them. The data contain 2 million or so clones, 90% to 95% of them singletons. These data belong to a study of shared clonotypes between healthy human individuals. Across the study: Donors consisted of two women and three men between 18 and 49. Points from the study as a whole: Sorted-subset sequencing, rarefaction showed, was incomplete despite large depth. Among non-shared clonotypes, generation probabilities were lower than among those shared by all four donors. Sharing across four donors was highest in naive CD4 (roughly 5%) and lowest in memory CD8 (around 0.4%).

Source material: naive CD4+ T cells sorted from blood. The subset was: CD45RA+ positively selected. The clonotype was recovered from a man in his late teens or twenties in good health. This chain links TRBV5-1 with TRBJ2-3; 8 positions agree with TRBD1. The CDR3 reads CASSLATGTGSTDTQYF. In DNA form, the CDR3 reads TGCGCCAGCAGCTTAGCTACCGGGACAGGAAGCACAGATACGCAGTATTTT.